This TCR beta chain stems from a study of T cell clones after liver transplantation. Whole-study context: At least one year of complete immunosuppression withdrawal without enzymes over twice normal defined tolerance.

Points on this clone: Its antigen is unidentified.

Study-level points and caveats: Rather than being deleted, graft donor-reactive T cells may have moved into the graft. Donor-reactive sequences fell more than third party-reactive ones, suggesting partial deletion.

CDR1 SEHNR and CDR2 FQNEAQ come from the germline V gene (reference sequence). CDR3 length: 16 residues. V was trimmed by 5 bases and J by 0 bases, leaving 17 bases between them. Sequencing used immunoSEQ multiplex PCR; TCRdb keeps in-frame clones, though not all of them. The table has around 51,000 clones, 80% to 90% seen once. V usage is TRBV7-9 and J usage is TRBJ2-7; a possible D gene is TRBD1 (5 bases). The TCR originated in a human patient who received a liver transplant. Some T cells here may be from the graft donor. This specimen was CD8+ T cells from blood, taken 12 months after liver transplant. The CDR3 nucleotides are TGTGCCAGCAGCCCAGGTTGGGGCTTCAGCTCCTACGAGCAGTACTTC. It yields the protein CASSPGWGFSSYEQYF.